This record looks at one TCR beta chain sequence and its context. As yet, its antigen is unknown. Per the germline V gene, CDR1 is MNHEY and CDR2 is SVGAGI. Trimming removed 3 bases at V and 6 bases at J, with 11 bases between. This CDR3 spans 14 amino acids. From the 5' RACE reads, TCRdb called clonotypes with MiXCR, one entry per CDR3 protein. This table holds roughly 350,000 distinct CDR3 sequences, around 15% found once. These data belong to a study of T-cell memory formation after mild COVID-19. In the study overall: Largely, the TCR clusters proved donor specific. Broader study findings: Contracting CD4+ clones were located mainly in CM and EM, and CD8+ clones in EMRA.

The sample was PBMCs or a T cell subset sorted from them (not recorded which). This chain links TRBV6-5 with TRBJ2-2, with D possibly matching TRBD1 (5 bases). This clonotype was obtained from a young man who had mild COVID-19 (a few samples of this study predate the infection). Cell type and time point are not known. The CDR3 DNA reads as TGTGCCAGCAGTTATACAGGAAAAGCCGGGGAGCTGTTTTTT. Amino acid sequence: CASSYTGKAGELFF.